Presented here are 21 T cell receptor beta chains from one specimen sequenced in a study of cytomegalovirus exposure and HLA in healthy donors. Data came from immunoSEQ multiplex PCR; TCRdb stores just in-frame clones and leaves some out. The sample shows some 330,000 clones, about nine tenths of them seen only once. Sequenced: PBMCs. These receptor sequences come from a woman between 18 and 30 years old in good health and CMV-seronegative.

The rearrangement uses TRBV18 and TRBJ2-1, with D hard to call. This CDR3 spans 14 amino acids. Germline-derived CDR1 and CDR2 are KGHSH and LQKENI. V lost 3 bases and J 8 bases, leaving 14 bases between the germline ends. DNA for the CDR3: TGTGCCAGCTCACCCCCAAGCTCTAGTGATGAGCAGTTCTTC. Translation gives CASSPPSSSDEQFF.

The chain couples TRBV7-2 to TRBJ2-3; D possibly corresponds to TRBD1 (7 bases). The CDR3 spans 15 residues. Deletions cut 3 bases from V and 5 bases from J, with 15 bases between. From germline, CDR1 is SGHTA and CDR2 FQGNSA. CDR3 nucleotides: TGTGCCAGCAGCTTCAGGGGGAGGTCGGGAGATACGCAGTATTTT. The encoded protein is CASSFRGRSGDTQYF. Filled out from reference TRBV7-2 and TRBJ2-3, the complete variable domain reads GAGVSQSPSNKVTEKGKDVELRCDPISGHTALYWYRQSLGQGLEFLIYFQGNSAPDKSGLPSDRFSAERTGGSVSTLTIQRTQQEDSAVYLCASSFRGRSGDTQYFGPGTRLTVL.

This clone occurred once. J is TRBJ2-5 and V is TRBV18; TRBD1 might be the D (5 bases). The CDR3 contains 15 residues. Looked up from germline, CDR1 is KGHSH and CDR2 is LQKENI. Trimming removed 4 bases from V and 5 bases from J, with 17 bases in between. Here the CDR3 reads CASSQQTAPVETQYF. For the CDR3, the DNA is TGTGCCAGCTCACAGCAGACAGCGCCTGTGGAGACCCAGTACTTC.

This chain joins TRBV7-2 and TRBJ2-7, with D possibly matching TRBD2 (5 bases). This CDR3 spans 15 amino acids. Trimming removed 7 bases at V and 2 bases at J, with 18 bases between. Germline lookup yields CDR1 SGHTA and CDR2 FQGNSA. The CDR3 loop is CASNRRGGDAYEQYF. CDR3 nucleotide sequence: TGTGCCAGCAACCGACGTGGAGGCGACGCCTACGAGCAGTACTTC.

The chain couples TRBV11-3 to TRBJ2-7; TRBD2 matches 12 bases. With 0 bases clipped from V and 6 bases from J, the junction kept 3 bases outside the gene matches. The CDR3 contains 15 residues. Germline CDR1 and CDR2: SGHNT and YENEEA. The CDR3: CASSLDGLAGSEQYF. CDR3 DNA: TGTGCCAGCAGCTTAGATGGACTAGCGGGAAGCGAGCAGTACTTC.

The rearrangement links TRBV18 to TRBJ1-2; TRBD1 matches 9 bases. This CDR3 comprises 16 residues. The germline gives CDR1 KGHSH, CDR2 LQKENI. V was clipped by 1 base and J by 6 bases; unmatched bases: 9. As DNA, the CDR3 is TGTGCCAGCTCACCACGACAGGGGGTTACTGGGGATGGCTACACCTTC. This codes for CASSPRQGVTGDGYTF.

The chain recombines TRBV6-5 with TRBJ2-2; D not certain. With 5 bases removed from V and 3 bases from J, the gap between germline ends came to 10 bases. Germline values: CDR1 MNHEY, CDR2 SVGAGI. The CDR3 has 14 amino acids. The CDR3 region has the DNA TGTGCCAGCAGTGCTGACCGGGACACCGGGGAGCTGTTTTTT. Residues: CASSADRDTGELFF.

The chain recombines TRBV18 with TRBJ1-2; TRBD1 aligns across 7 bases. Germline values: CDR1 KGHSH, CDR2 LQKENI. V lost 0 bases and J lost 7; bases outside the gene matches: 8. The CDR3 runs 15 residues. This chain's CDR3 is CASSPPDRVGRGYTF. The CDR3 nucleotides are TGTGCCAGCTCACCACCCGACAGGGTAGGTCGTGGCTACACCTTC. Combining the CDR3 with reference TRBV18 and TRBJ1-2 gives the whole variable domain NAGVMQNPRHLVRRRGQEARLRCSPMKGHSHVYWYRQLPEEGLKFMVYLQKENIIDESGMPKERFSAEFPKEGPSILRIQQVVRGDSAAYFCASSPPDRVGRGYTFGSGTRLTVV.

This chain uses TRBV9 with TRBJ2-7; the match to TRBD2 covers 11 bases. The V and J ends lost 3 bases and 3 bases, in that order; junction bases with no gene match: 8. There are 16 residues in the CDR3. The germline V gene encodes CDR1 SGDLS and CDR2 YYNGEE. The CDR3 DNA sequence: TGTGCCAGCAGCGCCCATAGCGGGGGGGGCCTCTACGAGCAGTACTTC. This translates into CASSAHSGGGLYEQYF.

In its sample, this clone was seen many times. The V and J genes are TRBV25-1 and TRBJ2-1, with D uncertain. Germline loops: CDR1 MGHDK, CDR2 SYGVNS. V gave up 2 bases and J gave up 8 bases, with 7 bases separating them. CDR3 length: 12 residues. As DNA, the CDR3 is TGTGCCAGCAGTGAAGGTGGGCATGAGCAGTTCTTC. Protein sequence: CASSEGGHEQFF.

Details on this clone: This same CDR3 is encoded by further DNA sequences in the sample. This sequence joins TRBV30 and TRBJ1-1; D is undetermined. Germline lookup yields CDR1 GTSNPN and CDR2 SVGIG (reference sequence). CDR3 length: 13 amino acids. The germline V and J ends were trimmed by 0 bases and 1 base, with 6 bases remaining between them. In DNA form, the CDR3 reads TGTGCCTGGAGTGTACAACGGAACACTGAAGCTTTCTTT. Translated: CAWSVQRNTEAFF.

This clone showed up just once. The V and J genes are TRBV7-2 and TRBJ2-3; 7 bases line up with TRBD2. With 0 bases clipped from V and 1 base from J, the junction kept 4 bases outside the gene matches. This CDR3 has 16 amino acids. CDR1 SGHTA and CDR2 FQGNSA come from the germline V gene. The CDR3 DNA is TGTGCCAGCAGCTTAGCAGGAGGGAGGGGCACAGATACGCAGTATTTT. It is translated as CASSLAGGRGTDTQYF.

Comments on this clone: A read error may account for a junction end that differs from germline. The chain is built from TRBV4-2 and TRBJ2-2; the D gene is possibly TRBD2 (6 bases). The CDR3 is 17 amino acids. Looked up from germline, CDR1 is LGHNA and CDR2 is YNFKEQ. This chain's CDR3 is CASSQDGRGRPIGGLFF. The DNA for the CDR3 is TGTGCCAGCAGCCAAGATGGGCGTGGCAGACCAATCGGGGGGCTGTTTTTT.

The chain combines TRBV11-2 with TRBJ2-5; 10 bases are a match to TRBD1. J gave up 5 bases and V 5 bases, and 5 bases lay outside the gene matches. The CDR3 is 14 residues long. The V gene's germline CDR1 is SGHAT and CDR2 FQNNGV. The CDR3 loop reads CASSGDRGLETQYF. CDR3 DNA: TGTGCCAGCAGCGGCGACAGGGGGCTGGAGACCCAGTACTTC.

The gene calls are TRBV2 and TRBJ2-1; no reliable D call. Per the germline V gene, CDR1 is SNHLY and CDR2 is FYNNEI. The CDR3 totals 12 residues. With 7 bases removed from V and 7 bases from J, the gap between germline ends came to 11 bases. The CDR3 sequence: CASTPPENEQFF. In DNA form, the CDR3 reads TGTGCCAGCACCCCCCCCGAGAATGAGCAGTTCTTC.

This clone was seen once. The chain couples TRBV15 to TRBJ2-7; 9 bases fit TRBD1. CDR3 size: 16 residues. The germline CDR1 and CDR2 sequences are LNHNV and YYDKDF (reference sequence). V shed 2 bases, J shed 1 base, and the junction held 6 bases outside the gene matches. The CDR3 nucleotides read TGTGCCACCAGCAGATTGGGACAGGGTACTTCCTACGAGCAGTACTTC. It yields the protein CATSRLGQGTSYEQYF.

The genes are TRBV4-2 and TRBJ2-7; perhaps TRBD1 as D (6 bases). Germline V CDR1 and CDR2: LGHNA, YNFKEQ. This CDR3 region has 15 residues. Trimming removed 0 bases from V and 0 bases from J, with 9 bases in between. The CDR3 DNA reads TGTGCCAGCAGCCAAGATGGGGGCCCCTCCTACGAGCAGTACTTC. This codes for CASSQDGGPSYEQYF.

CDR3 residues: CASSFGTGELFF. The CDR3 nucleotides are TGTGCCAGCAGTTTCGGCACCGGGGAGCTGTTTTTT. The rearrangement uses TRBV27 and TRBJ2-2, with D hard to call. CDR3 size: 12 residues. V gave up 3 bases and J gave up 4 bases, with 3 bases separating them. Germline CDR1 reads MNHEY; CDR2 reads SMNVEV (reference sequence).

This clone was counted between two and nine times. The CDR3 loop is CASSPRQGPRETQYF. CDR3 DNA sequence: TGTGCCAGCTCACCCCGACAGGGCCCTCGAGAGACCCAGTACTTC. This chain uses TRBV18 with TRBJ2-5; the match to TRBD1 covers 7 bases. This CDR3 spans 15 amino acids. V lost 3 bases, J lost 4 bases, and 8 bases stayed unmatched. Germline assignment: CDR1 KGHSH and CDR2 LQKENI.

The chain is built from TRBV2 and TRBJ2-5; 12 nucleotides match TRBD2. The CDR3 loop spans 16 amino acids. The J segment lost 4 bases and the V segment lost 5 bases, leaving 8 bases of the junction unmatched. CDR1 is SNHLY and CDR2 is FYNNEI in the germline V gene. CDR3 region: CASSPGGLAGRETQYF. The CDR3 DNA reads as TGTGCCAGCAGTCCTGGAGGACTAGCGGGACGAGAGACCCAGTACTTC. Full variable domain (remainder filled in from reference TRBV2 and TRBJ2-5): EPEVTQTPSHQVTQMGQEVILRCVPISNHLYFYWYRQILGQKVEFLVSFYNNEISEKSEIFDDQFSVERPDGSNFTLKIRSTKLEDSAMYFCASSPGGLAGRETQYFGPGTRLLVL.

The CDR3, as DNA: TGTGCCAGCAGCCCTCCGGGACTAGCCACAGATACGCAGTATTTT. Translating gives CASSPPGLATDTQYF. J is TRBJ2-3 and V is TRBV4-2, with TRBD2 matching 9 bases. Germline V gene sequence: CDR1 LGHNA, CDR2 YNFKEQ. J was trimmed by 2 bases and V by 4 bases; bases with no gene match: 4. The CDR3 covers 15 residues.